This T cell receptor beta chain comes out of a study of post-analysis software for immune sequencing data. Study context: The study covered relapsing-remitting, secondary progressive and progressive-relapsing courses of multiple sclerosis. General study points: Roughly five TRBV segments were more frequent in patients than controls; TRBV5-6, TRBV5-1 and TRBV20-1 belonged to this group. Significantly lower normalized Chao1 diversity was seen in multiple sclerosis patients than in controls.

There are 16 residues in the CDR3. Looked up from germline, CDR1 is SGHAT and CDR2 is FQNNGV. cDNA libraries for TCR beta contained unique molecular identifiers. TCRdb redid the calling of the PCR reads with MiXCR, one entry per CDR3 protein. This table holds roughly 600,000 distinct CDR3 sequences, roughly 45% found once. In the case of this clonotype: Its specificity is not known. Compared with germline, one end of the junction differs, possibly owing to a read error.

Sequenced input: blood. The gene calls are TRBV11-2 and TRBJ2-5; D is possibly TRBD2 (5 bases). The sequence derives from a girl under 18 with multiple sclerosis. The CDR3 region is CASRRDYRRYQEAQYF. CDR3 sequence (DNA): TGTGCCAGCAGGAGGGATTACAGACGGTACCAAGAGGCCCAGTACTTC.